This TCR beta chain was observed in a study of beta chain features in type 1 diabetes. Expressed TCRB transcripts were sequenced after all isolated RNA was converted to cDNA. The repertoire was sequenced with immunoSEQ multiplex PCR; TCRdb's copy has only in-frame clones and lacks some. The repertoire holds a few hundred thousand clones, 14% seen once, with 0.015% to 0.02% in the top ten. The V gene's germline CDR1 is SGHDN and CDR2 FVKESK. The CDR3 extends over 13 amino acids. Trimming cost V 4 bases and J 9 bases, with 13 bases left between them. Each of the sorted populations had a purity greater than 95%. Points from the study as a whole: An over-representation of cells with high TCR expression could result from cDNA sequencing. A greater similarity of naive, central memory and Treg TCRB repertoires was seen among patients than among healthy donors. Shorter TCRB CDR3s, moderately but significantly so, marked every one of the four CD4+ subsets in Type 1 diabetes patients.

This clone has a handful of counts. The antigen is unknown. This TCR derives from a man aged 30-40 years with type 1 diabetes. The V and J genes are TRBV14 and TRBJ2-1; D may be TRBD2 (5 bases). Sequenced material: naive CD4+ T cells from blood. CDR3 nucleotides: TGTGCCAGCAGCCGAACGACACGGGGTGAGCAGTTCTTC. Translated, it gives CASSRTTRGEQFF.